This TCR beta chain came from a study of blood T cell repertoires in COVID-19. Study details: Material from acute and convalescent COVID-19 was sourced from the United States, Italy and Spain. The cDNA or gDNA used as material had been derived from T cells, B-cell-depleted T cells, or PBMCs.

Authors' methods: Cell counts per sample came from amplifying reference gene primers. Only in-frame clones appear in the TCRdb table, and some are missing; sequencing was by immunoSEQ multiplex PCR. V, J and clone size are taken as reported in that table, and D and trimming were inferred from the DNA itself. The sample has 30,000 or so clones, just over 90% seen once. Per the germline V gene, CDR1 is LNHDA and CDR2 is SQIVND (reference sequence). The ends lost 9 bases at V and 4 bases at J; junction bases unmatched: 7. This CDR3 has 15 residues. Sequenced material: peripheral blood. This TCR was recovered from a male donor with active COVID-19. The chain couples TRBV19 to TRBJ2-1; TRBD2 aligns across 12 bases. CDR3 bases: TGTGCCAGCGCCCGACTAGCGGGGGTTTACAATGAGCAGTTCTTC. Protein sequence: CASARLAGVYNEQFF.